Following are 30 T cell receptor beta chains from one sample sequenced in a study of CD8 T cell repertoires and HIV-1 epitope variants. These receptors' targets are unknown. Sequenced by immunoSEQ multiplex PCR; TCRdb stores in-frame clones only, minus some. Among fewer than 5,000 clones listed, less than 75% were seen once. The sequencing sample was made of cultured CD8+ T cells derived from PBMCs. These receptors were obtained from a male donor with HIV.

This chain uses TRBV7-2 with TRBJ2-1; 7 bases line up with TRBD1. The germline V gene has CDR1 SGHTA and CDR2 FQGNSA. Germline trimming cut 4 bases from V and 6 bases from J; bases unmatched to any gene: 9. This CDR3 has 15 amino acids. CDR3 loop: CASSSGQAASNEQFF. CDR3 nucleotide sequence: TGTGCCAGCAGCTCTGGACAGGCGGCTAGCAATGAGCAGTTCTTC. Variable domain in full (rest from reference TRBV7-2 and TRBJ2-1): GAGVSQSPSNKVTEKGKDVELRCDPISGHTALYWYRQSLGQGLEFLIYFQGNSAPDKSGLPSDRFSAERTGGSVSTLTIQRTQQEDSAVYLCASSSGQAASNEQFFGPGTRLTVL.

The chain recombines TRBV5-8 with TRBJ1-1; D not resolved. Germline-derived CDR1 and CDR2 are SGHTS and YDEGEE. There are 13 residues in the CDR3. Trimming pared 4 bases from V and 0 bases from J, leaving 7 bases between. The CDR3 region is CASSPGLNTEAFF. CDR3 nucleotide sequence: TGTGCCAGCAGCCCTGGCCTGAACACTGAAGCTTTCTTT.

The chain couples TRBV7-9 to TRBJ2-5; 9 bases match TRBD2. Per the germline V gene, CDR1 is SEHNR and CDR2 is FQNEAQ (reference sequence). V lost 5 bases, J lost 2 bases, and 9 bases stayed unmatched. The CDR3 loop spans 16 amino acids. CDR3: CASSPSLGLAQETQYF. CDR3 bases: TGTGCCAGCAGCCCCTCTTTGGGACTAGCACAAGAGACCCAGTACTTC.

This clone turned up a few times. CDR3 amino acids: CASSQSTGGGYEAFF. DNA for the CDR3: TGTGCCAGCAGCCAATCGACAGGGGGCGGCTATGAAGCTTTCTTT. V gene TRBV7-9 combines with J gene TRBJ1-1; 10 nucleotides agree with TRBD1. Germline CDR1 is SEHNR and CDR2 is FQNEAQ (reference sequence). The CDR3 has 15 residues. V lost 5 bases, J lost 7 bases, and 10 bases stayed unmatched.

This chain uses TRBV7-9 with TRBJ2-7, with a weak D call TRBD1 (5 bases). Trimming pared 5 bases from V and 2 bases from J, leaving 13 bases between. This CDR3 comprises 14 residues. Germline V lookup: CDR1 SEHNR, CDR2 FQNEAQ (reference sequence). The CDR3: CASSDSTVTYEQYF. CDR3 bases: TGTGCCAGCAGCGACTCGACAGTTACCTACGAGCAGTACTTC. Complete variable domain (other parts from reference TRBV7-9 and TRBJ2-7): DTGVSQNPRHKITKRGQNVTFRCDPISEHNRLYWYRQTLGQGPEFLTYFQNEAQLEKSRLLSDRFSAERPKGSFSTLEIQRTEQGDSAMYLCASSDSTVTYEQYFGPGTRLTVT.

This clone was detected only a few times. This chain joins TRBV28 and TRBJ2-7, with D unclear. Trimming stripped 4 bases from V and 2 bases from J, with 12 bases between. CDR1 is MDHEN, CDR2 SYDVKM, per germline. The CDR3 sequence is 14 residues long. In DNA, the CDR3 is TGTGCCAGCAGTTCAGATGTCTCGGCCTACGAGCAGTACTTC. This encodes CASSSDVSAYEQYF.

The J gene is TRBJ2-3, the V gene TRBV10-2; D uncertain. The length of the CDR3 is 16 residues. Trimming shortened V by 3 bases and J by 1 base, and 14 bases separated the two germline ends. Germline CDR1 is WSHSY and CDR2 is SAAADI. The CDR3 DNA sequence: TGCGCCAGCAGTGACTGGCGGAGCGCGGGCACAGATACGCAGTATTTT. Translated: CASSDWRSAGTDTQYF.

This clone appeared a single time. This chain joins TRBV28 and TRBJ2-1; TRBD2 agrees at 8 bases. The CDR3 covers 15 residues. The junction had 10 bases not matched to a gene; V was cut back by 6 bases and J by 6 bases. CDR1 is MDHEN and CDR2 is SYDVKM in the germline V gene. In DNA form, the CDR3 reads TGTGCCAGCAGCCCTAGCGGGTTTGGGGGCAATGAGCAGTTCTTC. Translation gives CASSPSGFGGNEQFF.

V usage is TRBV21-1 and J usage is TRBJ2-1; whether TRBD2, the table's D call, matches the DNA was not checked. TRBV21-1 is assigned pseudogene status. This CDR3 contains 17 residues. Written as DNA, the CDR3 is TGTGCCAGCGGGAGCATACTAGGCGGGAGGGCCCTGTATGAGCAGTTCTTC. Translating gives CASGSILGGRALYEQFF.

The chain carries TRBV28 and TRBJ2-7, with 7 bases matching TRBD1. The germline gives CDR1 MDHEN, CDR2 SYDVKM. CDR3 size: 15 residues. V lost 4 bases to trimming and J lost 4 bases; unmatched junction nucleotides: 10. The CDR3 DNA reads as TGTGCCAGCAGTTACAATGAGGGGGCAAGGTACGAGCAGTACTTC. This translates into CASSYNEGARYEQYF.

The chain joins TRBV7-9 to TRBJ2-7; no reliable D call. Trimming removed 5 bases from V and 5 bases from J, with 16 bases in between. The germline V gene has CDR1 SEHNR and CDR2 FQNEAQ (reference sequence). This CDR3 is built from 14 residues. The CDR3 here is CASSGMVRAHEQYF. CDR3 in DNA: TGTGCCAGCAGCGGGATGGTTCGGGCCCACGAGCAGTACTTC.

This chain connects TRBV10-3 to TRBJ2-1; D ambiguous. Germline V gene sequence: CDR1 ENHRY, CDR2 SYGVKD. The V and J ends lost 2 bases and 4 bases respectively, with 6 bases between them. The CDR3 runs to 13 residues. CDR3 bases: TGTGCCATCAGTGAGGACCTATACAATGAGCAGTTCTTC. Protein sequence: CAISEDLYNEQFF.

This chain joins TRBV23-1 and TRBJ2-5; TRBD1 is a possible D gene (5 bases). TRBV23-1 carries the ORF label, with uncertain function. CDR3 size: 17 residues. Trimming stripped 6 bases from V and 1 base from J, with 21 bases between. CDR3 in amino acids: CASRDKDGSGAQETQYF. The CDR3 nucleotides are TGCGCCAGCAGGGACAAAGATGGCAGTGGCGCCCAAGAGACCCAGTACTTC.

This CDR3 is CSARKPNEQFF. The CDR3, as DNA: TGCAGTGCTAGAAAGCCCAATGAGCAGTTCTTC. This chain uses TRBV20-1 with TRBJ2-1; unclear D gene. Germline values: CDR1 DFQATT, CDR2 SNEGSKA (reference sequence). V was clipped by 2 bases and J by 6 bases, with 5 bases between them. CDR3 length: 11 amino acids.

The V and J genes are TRBV28 and TRBJ1-1, with D uncertain. The CDR3 spans 17 residues. Germline CDR1 and CDR2: MDHEN and SYDVKM. V was pared by 7 bases and J by 0 bases, with 21 bases between. CDR3 residues: CASTLWGAGRMNTEAFF. In DNA, the CDR3 is TGTGCCAGCACCCTCTGGGGAGCAGGAAGAATGAACACTGAAGCTTTCTTT.

The CDR3 is CASSPGGEMDTQYF. CDR3 nucleotides: TGTGCCAGCAGCCCCGGAGGGGAGATGGATACGCAGTATTTT. The chain couples TRBV5-6 to TRBJ2-3; the D gene is possibly TRBD2 (6 bases). Trimming removed 4 bases at V and 6 bases at J, with 15 bases between. Germline V gene sequence: CDR1 SGHDT, CDR2 YYEEEE. This CDR3 region has 14 residues.

The rearrangement joins TRBV30 to TRBJ2-7; D may correspond to TRBD1 or TRBD2 (5 bases each). This CDR3 is 12 amino acids long. The V and J ends lost 3 bases and 3 bases respectively, with 9 bases between them. Germline V gives CDR1 GTSNPN, CDR2 SVGIG (reference sequence). CDR3: CAWSGDGYEQYF. As DNA, the CDR3 is TGTGCCTGGAGCGGGGACGGCTACGAGCAGTACTTC. The variable domain in full, completed from reference TRBV30 and TRBJ2-7, reads SQTIHQWPATLVQPVGSPLSLECTVEGTSNPNLYWYRQAAGRGLQLLFYSVGIGQISSEVPQNLSASRPQDRQFILSSKKLLLSDSGFYLCAWSGDGYEQYFGPGTRLTVT.

This chain connects TRBV9 to TRBJ2-2; D could derive from TRBD1 or TRBD2 (7 bases each). Trimming cost V 4 bases and J 3 bases, with 10 bases left between them. The CDR3 has 14 residues. The germline gives CDR1 SGDLS, CDR2 YYNGEE. The CDR3 region has the DNA TGTGCCAGCAGCTCAGGGGGGGACACCGGGGAGCTGTTTTTT. Translated: CASSSGGDTGELFF.

A single count supports this clone. The chain links TRBV4-1 to TRBJ1-1, with a possible D match to TRBD1 (6 bases). The V gene lost 0 bases and the J gene lost 5 bases, with 16 bases spanning the gap. There are 16 residues in the CDR3. From germline, CDR1 is MGHRA and CDR2 YSYEKL. CDR3 protein: CASSQDGGAGGTEAFF. In DNA, the CDR3 is TGCGCCAGCAGCCAAGATGGGGGGGCAGGTGGGACTGAAGCTTTCTTT.

Only one count was recorded for this clone. This chain joins TRBV6-1 and TRBJ2-1; 7 nucleotides agree with TRBD2. Germline CDR1 is MNHNS and CDR2 is SASEGT. The V gene end was trimmed by 10 bases and the J gene end by 8 bases; junction bases not matched to a gene: 2. This CDR3 has 10 amino acids. Written as DNA, the CDR3 is TGTGCCACCGGGGGGTATGAGCAGTTCTTC. Encoded protein: CATGGYEQFF.

This clone has a handful of counts. The CDR3: CSVEDRVGELFF. The CDR3 region has the DNA TGCAGCGTTGAAGATCGGGTCGGGGAGCTGTTTTTT. The J gene is TRBJ2-2, the V gene TRBV29-1; D is ambiguous. Trimming stripped 0 bases from V and 7 bases from J, with 6 bases between. Germline assignment: CDR1 SQVTM and CDR2 ANQGSEA. CDR3 length equals 12 residues.

The gene calls are TRBV25-1 and TRBJ1-5; 9 bases agree with TRBD1. V lost 1 base, J lost 7 bases, and 8 bases stayed unmatched. The CDR3 runs 16 residues. Germline V gene sequence: CDR1 MGHDK, CDR2 SYGVNS. The CDR3 spells CASSESGQGGWQPQHF. Written as DNA, the CDR3 is TGTGCCAGCAGTGAATCGGGACAGGGTGGTTGGCAGCCCCAGCATTTT.

This chain links TRBV11-2 with TRBJ2-7, with a tentative D call TRBD2 (7 bases). V was pared by 7 bases and J by 6 bases, with 25 bases between. CDR1 and CDR2 (germline): SGHAT, FQNNGV. CDR3 length: 16 residues. CDR3 amino acids: CASNYLQRGQSFEQYF. CDR3 DNA sequence: TGTGCCAGCAACTACCTCCAGCGGGGACAATCATTCGAGCAGTACTTC.

This clone was seen once. The CDR3 DNA sequence: TGTGCCAGCAGCCCCGACCCACTGGTCCGGCCCCAGCATTTT. Translation: CASSPDPLVRPQHF. This chain joins TRBV11-2 and TRBJ1-5; no reliable D call. The CDR3 contains 14 residues. Trimming left V 5 bases short and J 9 bases short, with 17 bases between. CDR1 is SGHAT and CDR2 is FQNNGV in the germline V gene.

The chain has TRBV28 and TRBJ2-7; 11 positions agree with TRBD1. Per the germline V gene, CDR1 is MDHEN and CDR2 is SYDVKM. The CDR3 covers 14 residues. V shed 10 bases, J shed 1 base, and the junction held 6 bases outside the gene matches. The CDR3 is CAISDRGLSYEQYF. CDR3 in DNA: TGTGCCATCTCGGACAGGGGGCTTTCCTACGAGCAGTACTTC.

On this clone: A junction boundary mismatches the germline segment, possibly from a read error. The chain joins TRBV7-3 to TRBJ2-1; 7 bases line up with TRBD1. CDR1 and CDR2 (germline): SGHTA, FQGTGA. This CDR3 is built from 18 residues. The CDR3 DNA is TGTGCCAGCAGCCTAACAGGGGCTAGCCCGAGCTCCTACAATGAGCAGTTCTTC. Its protein is CASSLTGASPSSYNEQFF.

The chain recombines TRBV15 with TRBJ1-2; no reliable D call. The CDR3 covers 13 residues. The germline gives CDR1 LNHNV, CDR2 YYDKDF (reference sequence). V lost 3 bases, J lost 6 bases, and 11 bases lay in between. This chain's CDR3 is CATSSRILDGYTF. The CDR3 bases are TGTGCCACCAGCAGTCGGATCCTGGATGGCTACACCTTC.

This clone was counted between two and nine times. This rearrangement joins TRBV5-8 to TRBJ2-7; no definite D call. Trimming took 0 bases from V and 3 from J, leaving 10 bases between them. CDR1 and CDR2 from the germline V gene are SGHTS and YDEGEE. This CDR3 is 14 amino acids long. The CDR3 region has the DNA TGTGCCAGCAGCTTGGCCGGCAGAAACTACGAGCAGTACTTC. Its translation: CASSLAGRNYEQYF.

This chain links TRBV18 with TRBJ2-5; weak D call: TRBD2 (5 bases). Germline V gene sequence: CDR1 KGHSH, CDR2 LQKENI. V was pared by 3 bases and J by 4 bases, with 6 bases between. The CDR3 covers 12 residues. CDR3: CASSPEGETQYF. Here the CDR3 DNA reads TGTGCCAGCTCACCCGAGGGAGAGACCCAGTACTTC.

This chain joins TRBV29-1 and TRBJ2-1, with 11 nucleotides matching TRBD2. V dropped 7 bases and J dropped 3; count of bases not matched to a gene: 5. This CDR3 has 14 amino acids. CDR1 and CDR2 from the germline V gene are SQVTM and ANQGSEA. Written as DNA, the CDR3 is TGCAGCGCTACCGGGACTAGCGGCTACAATGAGCAGTTCTTC. Protein product: CSATGTSGYNEQFF.